This TCR beta chain was identified in a study of human T cells and chemical hapten exposure. About the study: The study enrolled mostly female patients with alopecia areata, totalis or universalis. Study results and caveats: Expanded TCRs showed more large CDR3 clusters than pre-sensitization or healthy control sets.

This CDR3 contains 12 residues. Germline CDR1 SGDLS, CDR2 YYNGEE. Described time point: patch test 1, 2 weeks after DPC sensitization. Treatment: therapeutic diphenylcyclopropenone sensitization with weekly scalp DPC. As for this clonotype: Its antigen remains unidentified. One junction end disagrees with the germline gene, perhaps due to a read error.

TCRdb re-analysed the RACE reads in MiXCR, keeping a single row per CDR3 protein. The sample has some 170,000 distinct CDR3 sequences, under 25% seen once. This sequence originates from a woman aged 50 to 60 with alopecia areata. Some clones in this sample may be carry-over from other donors' samples. Sample: whole blood, taken in connection with sensitization to the hapten diphenylcyclopropenone (DPC). The rearrangement uses TRBV9 and TRBJ1-2; possibly TRBD1 for D (5 bases). The CDR3 DNA is TGTGCCACGACGGGCAGGGCTAATGGCTACAACTTC. It yields the protein CATTGRANGYNF.